Listed below are T cell receptor beta chains from one sample, sequenced in a study of CD8+CD57+ T cells in acquired aplastic anemia. One entry per CDR3 protein results from TCRdb running MiXCR on the reads. The top ten clones hold around three fifths of a sample with approximately 95,000 distinct CDR3 sequences, around 62% of them seen once. Input material: sorted CD4+, CD8+, or CD8+CD57+ T cells (not recorded which) from PBMCs. The receptors stem from a human donor with aplastic anemia. CDR3s include the opening cysteine and the closing phenylalanine or tryptophan.

v_call	j_call	cdr3_aa
TRBV10-3	TRBJ1-1	CAISEFKETRPAFF
TRBV7-2	TRBJ2-3	CASSSGGMPDTQYF
TRBV29-1	TRBJ1-2	CSVVDRVSNYGYTF
TRBV20-1	TRBJ2-1	CSAEGTSGRASDEQFF
TRBV20-1	TRBJ2-7	CSARELGEQYF
TRBV24-1	TRBJ2-7	CATPWALVSFYEQYF
TRBV29-1	TRBJ2-3	CSVLGTRTGTQYF
TRBV9	TRBJ2-7	CASSVTGTGPYEQYF
TRBV20-1	TRBJ2-3	CSAPLAGDTQYF
TRBV9	TRBJ2-7	CASSVGTEGYEQYF
TRBV15	-	CATSSPSGRNYEQYF
TRBV7-2	TRBJ2-7	CASSLGWGREQYF
TRBV15	TRBJ1-5	CATSPTRRFLGPQHF
TRBV10-3	TRBJ2-7	CAISESIYEQYF
TRBV20-1	TRBJ1-1	CSARGPTGYGGTEAFF
TRBV24-1	TRBJ2-3	CATSVGAGGTQYF
TRBV25-1	TRBJ1-4	CASTDSGSNEKLFF
TRBV2	TRBJ1-1	CASGGQTNTDAFF
TRBV20-1	TRBJ1-4	CSARTGQVNEKLFF
TRBV19	TRBJ2-2	CASWGANTGELFF
TRBV3-1	TRBJ2-7	CASSQGNPSIHEQYF
TRBV7-9	TRBJ2-7	CASSPVSRYEQYF
TRBV19	TRBJ1-1	CASSTVTAMNTEAFF
TRBV2	TRBJ2-7	CASSEGQRYEQYF
TRBV15	TRBJ1-6	CATSRETGATPLHF
TRBV24-1	TRBJ2-2	CATSDLWGAELFF
TRBV15	TRBJ2-7	CATSRGDRGGEQYF
TRBV12-3/TRBV12-4	TRBJ2-1	CACQQQGISYNEQFF
TRBV6-1	TRBJ1-1	CASSESGERTEAFF
TRBV10-3	TRBJ2-2	CAISWDRGNTGELFF
TRBV6-5	TRBJ1-5	CASTLGQGLNQPQHF
TRBV15	TRBJ1-2	CATSRGRTGNYGYTF
TRBV15	TRBJ2-1	CATSLAGYNEQFF
TRBV2	TRBJ2-1	CASSEGSGGAYNEQFF
TRBV19	TRBJ2-5	CASSTGGSWQETQYF
TRBV10-3	TRBJ1-1	CAISEDQGYTEAFF
TRBV25-1	TRBJ2-5	CASSGTGSFETQYF
TRBV20-1	TRBJ2-7	CSARGTGTLSYEQYF
TRBV15	TRBJ2-1	CATGAGGYNEQFF
TRBV19	TRBJ1-2	CASSGTFEAYGYTF
TRBV5-8	TRBJ1-5	CASSLLRNQPQHF
TRBV29-1	TRBJ1-2	CSVADSSNYGYTF
TRBV10-1	TRBJ2-7	CATSGRAGYEQYF
TRBV19	TRBJ2-7	CASSVDAPSYEQYF
TRBV18	TRBJ1-2	CASSSIYGYTF